The 26 T cell receptor beta chains presented below share a single source sample, sequenced in a study of blood T cell repertoires in COVID-19. Using immunoSEQ multiplex PCR, the repertoire was profiled, and TCRdb retains in-frame clones only, with some absent. Here the sample spans about 150,000 clones, more than 80% being singletons. Sequencing was performed on peripheral blood. These receptors all come from a man aged 70-80 years with acute or convalescent COVID-19.

The chain carries TRBV11-2 and TRBJ2-6, with 8 nucleotides matching TRBD1. CDR1 is SGHAT and CDR2 is FQNNGV in the germline V gene. The CDR3 has 18 residues. Losses at the gene ends were 5 bases for V and 0 bases for J; bases not matched to a gene: 9. The CDR3 nucleotides read TGTGCCAGCAGCCCGGGGACAGGCAAATCCTCTGGGGCCAACGTCCTGACTTTC. Translating it yields CASSPGTGKSSGANVLTF.

This clone was seen only a few times. CDR3 region: CASLTGTGDNEQFF. CDR3 DNA sequence: TGTGCCAGCCTAACCGGGACAGGTGACAATGAGCAGTTCTTC. The genes are TRBV27 and TRBJ2-1; 8 bases are shared with TRBD1. The CDR3 is made up of 14 amino acids. J gave up 5 bases and V 8 bases, and 8 bases lay outside the gene matches. Germline-derived CDR1 and CDR2 are MNHEY and SMNVEV (reference sequence).

The chain employs TRBV7-8 and TRBJ2-3; 13 nucleotides agree with TRBD2. Germline V CDR1 and CDR2: SGHVS, FQNEAQ. The CDR3 has 18 residues. V was pared by 0 bases and J by 4 bases, with 7 bases of the junction left unmatched. CDR3 in amino acids: CASSLALGLAGSSDTQYF. The CDR3 DNA sequence: TGTGCCAGCAGCTTAGCCTTGGGACTAGCGGGAAGCTCAGATACGCAGTATTTT.

The gene calls are TRBV2 and TRBJ2-5; a weak D match, TRBD1 (6 bases). The CDR3 runs to 12 residues. Trimming left V 9 bases short and J 7 bases short, with 15 bases between. The germline CDR1 and CDR2 sequences are SNHLY and FYNNEI. Written as DNA, the CDR3 is TGTGCCAGTTGTGGGGGCGAGGCGACCCAGTACTTC. Its protein is CASCGGEATQYF.

This CDR3 reads CASSYSTRGGAPQHF. CDR3 nucleotides: TGTGCCAGCAGTTACTCAACCCGGGGGGGGGCGCCCCAGCATTTT. V gene TRBV6-2 or TRBV6-3 combines with J gene TRBJ1-5, with a tentative D call TRBD1 (6 bases). V dropped 0 bases and J dropped 9 bases, with 15 bases sitting between them. The CDR3 covers 15 residues. Germline values: CDR1 MNHEY, CDR2 SVGEGT.

The J gene is TRBJ2-5, the V gene TRBV10-3; maybe TRBD2 (5 bases). Germline V lookup: CDR1 ENHRY, CDR2 SYGVKD. The ends were cut back, 6 bases at V and 5 bases at J, with 13 bases in the middle. The CDR3 totals 13 residues. CDR3 region: CAIRSEGLETQYF. The CDR3 DNA reads TGTGCCATCAGATCCGAGGGTTTGGAGACCCAGTACTTC.

This clone was observed a few times. V and J are TRBV2 and TRBJ1-4; 9 bases line up with TRBD1. Germline trimming cut 5 bases from V and 7 bases from J; bases unmatched to any gene: 8. CDR3 length: 15 amino acids. Germline CDR1 reads SNHLY; CDR2 reads FYNNEI. CDR3 sequence: CASSLGQGIGEKLFF. CDR3 bases: TGTGCCAGCAGTCTAGGACAGGGGATCGGTGAAAAACTGTTTTTT.

This clone was picked up a small number of times. The chain has TRBV11-3 and TRBJ2-1, with D perhaps TRBD1 (6 bases). Germline CDR1 and CDR2: SGHNT and YENEEA. Trimming took off 4 bases at V and 12 bases at J, with 13 bases between the two ends. This CDR3 contains 12 residues. The CDR3 sequence: CASSSTGSPQFF. DNA of the CDR3: TGTGCCAGCAGCTCAACAGGGTCCCCGCAGTTCTTC.

The count of this clone is one. V and J are TRBV5-6 and TRBJ2-7, with D perhaps TRBD1 (5 bases). Germline CDR1 reads SGHDT; CDR2 reads YYEEEE. The length of the CDR3 is 13 residues. V lost 0 bases and J lost 5, with 9 bases in between. CDR3 protein: CASSLAGAHEQYF. In nucleotides, the CDR3 is TGTGCCAGCAGCTTGGCTGGGGCGCACGAGCAGTACTTC. The variable domain in full, completed from reference TRBV5-6 and TRBJ2-7, reads DAGVTQSPTHLIKTRGQQVTLRCSPKSGHDTVSWYQQALGQGPQFIFQYYEEEERQRGNFPDRFSGHQFPNYSSELNVNALLLGDSALYLCASSLAGAHEQYFGPGTRLTVT.

A word on this clone: A much larger clone lies a single base off, so this may be a read error. This same CDR3 is encoded by further DNA sequences in the sample. The V gene is TRBV4-2, the J gene TRBJ1-1; 7 positions agree with TRBD1. With 4 bases clipped from V and 9 bases from J, the junction kept 17 bases outside the gene matches. Germline lookup yields CDR1 LGHNA and CDR2 YNFKEQ. The CDR3 is 16 residues long. The CDR3 region has the DNA TGTGCCAGCAGCCCAATATCGGCCAGGCGGGACAGCCAAGCTTTCTTT. Translation gives CASSPISARRDSQAFF.

The rearrangement joins TRBV3-1 (or the pseudogene TRBV3-2) to TRBJ2-5; 7 positions agree with TRBD1. Trimming took 1 base from V and 5 from J; bases not matched to a gene: 4. This CDR3 has 14 amino acids. CDR1 LGHDT and CDR2 YNNKEL come from the germline V gene (reference sequence). The CDR3, as DNA: TGTGCCAGCAGCCAAGGGACAGGCCCCGAGACCCAGTACTTC. Amino acids: CASSQGTGPETQYF.

This chain joins TRBV6-5 and TRBJ2-7; 8 bases align to TRBD2. Unmatched junction bases numbered 9, after V lost 5 bases and J lost 3 bases. CDR1 MNHEY and CDR2 SVGAGI come from the germline V gene. This CDR3 is built from 15 residues. DNA of the CDR3: TGTGCCAGCAGTCGGGGGGGACTACTGATCTACGAGCAGTACTTC. Its translation is CASSRGGLLIYEQYF.

This chain joins TRBV5-6 and TRBJ2-1, with D possibly TRBD2 on 5 matching bases. The CDR3 totals 14 residues. Trimming shortened V by 0 bases and J by 7 bases, and 11 bases separated the two germline ends. Germline V CDR1 and CDR2: SGHDT, YYEEEE. DNA of the CDR3: TGTGCCAGCAGCTTGGCTAGCCTACTTAATGAGCAGTTCTTC. Translating gives CASSLASLLNEQFF. Filled out from reference TRBV5-6 and TRBJ2-1, the complete variable domain reads DAGVTQSPTHLIKTRGQQVTLRCSPKSGHDTVSWYQQALGQGPQFIFQYYEEEERQRGNFPDRFSGHQFPNYSSELNVNALLLGDSALYLCASSLASLLNEQFFGPGTRLTVL.

The rearrangement links TRBV12-3 or TRBV12-4 to TRBJ1-5; D remains ambiguous. The CDR3 is made up of 12 amino acids. V dropped 7 bases and J dropped 7 bases, with 11 bases sitting between them. CDR3 sequence reads: CASTRAGQPQHF. The CDR3 DNA reads as TGTGCCAGCACGAGGGCTGGACAGCCCCAGCATTTT.

The V and J genes are TRBV19 and TRBJ1-4; a weak D match, TRBD1 (5 bases). Between the trimmed V and J ends, which lost 1 base and 7 bases, there was a span of 13 bases. Germline V gene lookup returns CDR1 LNHDA and CDR2 SQIVND (reference sequence). The CDR3 contains 15 residues. Here the CDR3 reads CASSIGTLGGEKLFF. The CDR3 nucleotides read TGTGCCAGTAGTATAGGGACACTGGGAGGTGAAAAACTGTTTTTT.

The chain joins TRBV5-1 to TRBJ1-6, with D hard to call. Trimming removed 3 bases at V and 7 bases at J, with 11 bases between. CDR1 and CDR2 (germline): SGHRS, YFSETQ. The CDR3 loop spans 14 amino acids. CDR3 nucleotide sequence: TGCGCCAGCAGCTCGCGTTTGACAAATTCACCCCTCCACTTT. Translated, it gives CASSSRLTNSPLHF.

Here the CDR3 DNA reads TGTGCCAGCAGCGTTTACCCGGGGGGCCCTACCAATGAGCAGTTCTTC. It encodes CASSVYPGGPTNEQFF. This rearrangement joins TRBV5-6 to TRBJ2-1; the D gene is possibly TRBD2 (7 bases). CDR3 length equals 16 residues. CDR1 and CDR2 from the germline V gene are SGHDT and YYEEEE. V shed 4 bases and J shed 6 bases, with 20 bases lying between them. Full variable domain (missing parts from reference TRBV5-6 and TRBJ2-1): DAGVTQSPTHLIKTRGQQVTLRCSPKSGHDTVSWYQQALGQGPQFIFQYYEEEERQRGNFPDRFSGHQFPNYSSELNVNALLLGDSALYLCASSVYPGGPTNEQFFGPGTRLTVL.

The chain couples TRBV5-4 to TRBJ1-2; a weak D match, TRBD1 (6 bases). CDR1 is SGHNT, CDR2 YYREEE, per germline (reference sequence). Trimming stripped 4 bases from V and 6 bases from J, with 10 bases between. This CDR3 has 12 amino acids. CDR3: CASSEGVDGYTF. CDR3 nucleotides: TGTGCCAGCAGCGAGGGGGTGGATGGCTACACCTTC.

This chain links TRBV9 with TRBJ2-3; possibly TRBD2 for D (6 bases). V lost 3 bases and J 4 bases, leaving 12 bases between the germline ends. The CDR3 has 14 amino acids. CDR1 is SGDLS and CDR2 is YYNGEE in the germline V gene. Here the CDR3 reads CASSDPGDPDTQYF. In DNA, the CDR3 is TGTGCCAGCAGCGACCCGGGAGACCCAGATACGCAGTATTTT.

The V and J genes are TRBV6-5 and TRBJ1-2; D ambiguous. Looked up from germline, CDR1 is MNHEY and CDR2 is SVGAGI. This CDR3 spans 14 amino acids. V lost 6 bases and J 3 bases, leaving 14 bases between the germline ends. CDR3 sequence (DNA): TGTGCCAGCAGAAAACTTCAGCAGGACTATGGCTACACCTTC. This encodes CASRKLQQDYGYTF.

The rearrangement links TRBV7-2 to TRBJ1-5; no definite D call. Between the trimmed V and J ends, which lost 5 bases and 2 bases, there was a span of 10 bases. The CDR3 totals 14 residues. Germline assignment: CDR1 SGHTA and CDR2 FQGNSA. The CDR3 reads CASSPVVGNQPQHF. The CDR3 region has the DNA TGTGCCAGCAGCCCTGTAGTAGGCAATCAGCCCCAGCATTTT.

This chain uses TRBV28 with TRBJ1-2; 9 bases match TRBD1. V lost 5 bases and J lost 3; bases outside the gene matches: 7. The CDR3 consists of 15 residues. CDR1 and CDR2 from the germline V gene are MDHEN and SYDVKM. DNA for the CDR3: TGTGCCAGCAGTCACCGGGACAGGGTCGACTATGGCTACACCTTC. This translates into CASSHRDRVDYGYTF.

The sample holds a few counts of this clone. J is TRBJ1-2 and V is TRBV18, with 10 bases matching TRBD1. Germline trimming cut 3 bases from V and 4 bases from J; bases unmatched to any gene: 8. This CDR3 is built from 16 residues. Per germline, CDR1 KGHSH and CDR2 LQKENI. The CDR3 nucleotides read TGTGCCAGCTCACCTCCGCGGACAGGGGGGACCTATGGCTACACCTTC. It is translated as CASSPPRTGGTYGYTF. Together with reference TRBV18 and TRBJ1-2, the CDR3 gives the full variable domain: NAGVMQNPRHLVRRRGQEARLRCSPMKGHSHVYWYRQLPEEGLKFMVYLQKENIIDESGMPKERFSAEFPKEGPSILRIQQVVRGDSAAYFCASSPPRTGGTYGYTFGSGTRLTVV.

The chain has TRBV24-1 and TRBJ1-2; D ambiguous. CDR1 and CDR2 from the germline V gene are KGHDR and SFDVKD. Between the trimmed V and J ends, which lost 5 bases and 3 bases, there was a span of 6 bases. CDR3 length equals 12 residues. The CDR3 DNA is TGTGCCACCAGTGCCCTCGACTATGGCTACACCTTC. It translates to CATSALDYGYTF.

The chain employs TRBV19 and TRBJ2-2, with D possibly matching TRBD1 (6 bases). This CDR3 region has 18 residues. The V and J ends lost 8 bases and 0 bases respectively, with 22 bases between them. Germline V gives CDR1 LNHDA, CDR2 SQIVND (reference sequence). CDR3 nucleotides: TGTGCCAGTTCTCACTTCCCCCGCCAGGGGACGAACACCGGGGAGCTGTTTTTT. Translation: CASSHFPRQGTNTGELFF.

The rearrangement links TRBV28 to TRBJ1-2; weak D call: TRBD1 (6 bases). The V end lost 6 bases, the J end lost 14 bases, and 25 bases lay between the germline ends. Germline V CDR1 and CDR2: MDHEN, SYDVKM. The CDR3 runs 14 residues. The CDR3 region is CASSTTGHPIGGTF. The CDR3 bases are TGTGCCAGCAGCACTACGGGACACCCCATTGGGGGTACCTTC.